A single sample gave rise to the 26 T cell receptor beta chains below, sequenced in a study of blood T cell repertoires in COVID-19. Some clones are missing from TCRdb's copy, which holds only in-frame ones; the method was immunoSEQ multiplex PCR. The top ten clones hold roughly 9% of a sample with about 140,000 clones, roughly 81% of them seen once. What was sequenced was peripheral blood. The origin of the receptors is a woman aged 45-65 years with active or convalescent COVID-19.

J is TRBJ2-3 and V is TRBV4-3; 9 bases agree with TRBD2. The CDR3 consists of 16 residues. CDR1 is LGHNA and CDR2 is YSLEER in the germline V gene. J lost 5 bases, V lost 0 bases, and 6 bases had no gene match. The CDR3 DNA is TGCGCCAGCAGCCAAGATGGAGCGGGAGGCCTAGATACGCAGTATTTT. Amino acids: CASSQDGAGGLDTQYF.

V and J are TRBV7-9 and TRBJ1-3; D perhaps matches TRBD1 (6 bases). The CDR3 consists of 15 residues. In germline, CDR1 is SEHNR, CDR2 FQNEAQ (reference sequence). Trimming pared 5 bases from V and 4 bases from J, leaving 15 bases between. In nucleotides, the CDR3 is TGTGCCAGCAGCCCATCTACAGGGCCAGGAAACACCATATATTTT. Protein product: CASSPSTGPGNTIYF.

V is TRBV3-1 (or the pseudogene TRBV3-2) and J is TRBJ2-5; TRBD2 is a possible D gene (7 bases). The CDR3 runs to 16 residues. CDR1 is LGHDT and CDR2 is YNNKEL in the germline V gene (reference sequence). Trimming left V 6 bases short and J 4 bases short, with 21 bases between. The CDR3 sequence is CASSKIGGPRGETQYF. The CDR3 nucleotides are TGTGCCAGCAGTAAAATCGGGGGGCCGAGGGGAGAGACCCAGTACTTC.

This clone was recorded a few times. The chain is built from TRBV4-2 and TRBJ1-5; D not certain. The V gene lost 1 base and the J gene lost 7 bases, with 8 bases spanning the gap. The CDR3 sequence is 13 residues long. Germline-derived CDR1 and CDR2 are LGHNA and YNFKEQ. The CDR3 nucleotides read TGTGCCAGCAGCCAAGTACCGGGGCAGCCCCAGCATTTT. Translating it yields CASSQVPGQPQHF.

This chain joins TRBV7-8 and TRBJ1-1; D uncertain. CDR1 SGHVS and CDR2 FQNEAQ come from the germline V gene. CDR3 length equals 16 residues. V was clipped by 5 bases and J by 1 base, with 17 bases between them. This CDR3 is CASSLAGSGGNTEAFF. CDR3 nucleotides: TGTGCCAGCAGCCTGGCGGGAAGTGGAGGGAACACTGAAGCTTTCTTT. Complete variable domain (other parts from reference TRBV7-8 and TRBJ1-1): GAGVSQSPRYKVAKRGQDVALRCDPISGHVSLFWYQQALGQGPEFLTYFQNEAQLDKSGLPSDRFFAERPEGSVSTLKIQRTQQEDSAVYLCASSLAGSGGNTEAFFGQGTRLTVV.

The rearrangement links TRBV7-2 to TRBJ2-1; D possibly corresponds to TRBD2 (6 bases). With 1 base removed from V and 2 bases from J, the gap between germline ends came to 15 bases. Germline CDR1 reads SGHTA; CDR2 reads FQGNSA. The length of the CDR3 is 17 residues. CDR3 sequence reads: CASSLGGAGPPYNEQFF. The CDR3 DNA is TGTGCCAGCAGCTTAGGTGGTGCGGGGCCGCCCTACAATGAGCAGTTCTTC.

The gene calls are TRBV6-5 and TRBJ1-1; D not resolved. The V and J ends lost 5 bases and 1 base respectively, with 14 bases between them. Germline loops: CDR1 MNHEY, CDR2 SVGAGI. The CDR3 runs to 15 residues. CDR3 loop: CASSRLTGENTEAFF. For the CDR3, the DNA is TGTGCCAGCAGTCGTCTGACGGGAGAGAACACTGAAGCTTTCTTT.

The chain links TRBV4-1 to TRBJ1-1; 8 bases align to TRBD1. The CDR3 is made up of 14 amino acids. V was pared by 3 bases and J by 3 bases, with 3 bases of the junction left unmatched. Germline loops: CDR1 MGHRA, CDR2 YSYEKL. For the CDR3, the DNA is TGCGCCAGCAGCCAGACGGACAGGGACACTGAAGCTTTCTTT. As protein: CASSQTDRDTEAFF.

The chain is built from TRBV13 and TRBJ1-2; 8 nucleotides align to TRBD1. The CDR3 totals 15 residues. V shed 5 bases and J 6 bases; nucleotides not matched to a gene: 11. CDR1 PRHDT and CDR2 FYEKMQ come from the germline V gene (reference sequence). The CDR3 DNA sequence: TGTGCCAGCAGCCCCCCTGGGCAGGGGGCGCATGGCTACACCTTC. It specifies CASSPPGQGAHGYTF.

The V gene is TRBV9, the J gene TRBJ1-1; possible D gene TRBD1, 5 bases. CDR3 length: 14 amino acids. Germline loops: CDR1 SGDLS, CDR2 YYNGEE. V gave up 0 bases and J gave up 7 bases, with 13 bases separating them. DNA of the CDR3: TGTGCCAGCAGCGTAGCAGTGGGGGAGGGTGAAGCTTTCTTT. Encoded protein: CASSVAVGEGEAFF.

The chain couples TRBV7-3 to TRBJ2-2; D is possibly TRBD1 (7 bases). Looked up from germline, CDR1 is SGHTA and CDR2 is FQGTGA. This CDR3 has 14 amino acids. V gave up 4 bases and J gave up 6 bases, with 12 bases separating them. This chain's CDR3 is CASSSGGPAGELFF. For the CDR3, the DNA is TGTGCCAGCAGCTCAGGGGGGCCCGCCGGGGAGCTGTTTTTT. Full variable domain (rest looked up from reference TRBV7-3 and TRBJ2-2): GAGVSQTPSNKVTEKGKYVELRCDPISGHTALYWYRQSLGQGPEFLIYFQGTGAADDSGLPNDRFFAVRPEGSVSTLKIQRTERGDSAVYLCASSSGGPAGELFFGEGSRLTVL.

V gene TRBV6-2 or TRBV6-3 combines with J gene TRBJ2-2; 10 bases are shared with TRBD1. CDR3 length: 17 amino acids. V lost 2 bases, J lost 3 bases, and 6 bases stayed unmatched. In germline, CDR1 is MNHEY, CDR2 SVGEGT. The CDR3 nucleotides are TGTGCCAGCAGTTACCTCGGACAGGGGGGCTACACCGGGGAGCTGTTTTTT. It codes for CASSYLGQGGYTGELFF.

V and J are TRBV19 and TRBJ2-5; TRBD1 agrees at 7 bases. Germline CDR1 LNHDA, CDR2 SQIVND (reference sequence). There are 14 residues in the CDR3. V was clipped by 5 bases and J by 4 bases; unmatched bases: 7. In DNA, the CDR3 is TGTGCCAGTAGTGTGGAGCGACAGGGAGAGACCCAGTACTTC. Its translation: CASSVERQGETQYF.

The rearrangement joins TRBV18 to TRBJ2-3; D ambiguous. Trimming took 6 bases from V and 4 from J, leaving 8 bases between them. The germline V gene encodes CDR1 KGHSH and CDR2 LQKENI. The CDR3 is 12 residues long. The CDR3 loop is CASSVAADTQYF. Here the CDR3 DNA reads TGTGCCAGCTCCGTAGCAGCAGATACGCAGTATTTT.

V gene TRBV2 combines with J gene TRBJ1-3; 7 nucleotides align to TRBD1. CDR1 SNHLY and CDR2 FYNNEI come from the germline V gene. The CDR3 has 15 residues. After removal of 5 bases from V and 0 bases from J, the junction contained 4 bases not matched to a gene. CDR3 sequence: CASSYTGDSGNTIYF. The CDR3 DNA is TGTGCCAGCAGTTACACAGGGGACTCTGGAAACACCATATATTTT.

The gene calls are TRBV9 and TRBJ1-6; weak D call: TRBD1 (5 bases). Looked up from germline, CDR1 is SGDLS and CDR2 is YYNGEE. This CDR3 contains 14 residues. Trimming removed 3 bases from V and 5 bases from J, with 9 bases in between. CDR3 in DNA: TGTGCCAGCAGCGCACGACAGAATAATTCACCCCTCCACTTT. Translation: CASSARQNNSPLHF.

This chain uses TRBV5-1 with TRBJ2-1; tentative D call: TRBD2 (7 bases). The germline V gene encodes CDR1 SGHRS and CDR2 YFSETQ. V lost 2 bases, J lost 4 bases, and 13 bases lay in between. This CDR3 contains 15 residues. The CDR3 protein is CASSLGGAEYNEQFF. The CDR3, as DNA: TGCGCCAGCAGCTTAGGGGGGGCCGAGTACAATGAGCAGTTCTTC.

This clone was seen only a few times. The chain combines TRBV19 with TRBJ1-5; 9 bases align to TRBD1. The junction had 3 bases not matched to a gene; V was cut back by 6 bases and J by 6 bases. Germline CDR1 is LNHDA and CDR2 is SQIVND (reference sequence). This CDR3 has 13 residues. The CDR3 loop reads CASRDRGVQPQHF. CDR3 nucleotide sequence: TGTGCCAGTAGGGACAGGGGAGTTCAGCCCCAGCATTTT.

This chain joins TRBV5-1 and TRBJ2-2, with D possibly being TRBD1 (6 bases). This CDR3 contains 15 residues. Trimming left V 0 bases short and J 8 bases short, with 14 bases between. CDR1 is SGHRS, CDR2 YFSETQ, per germline. CDR3 residues: CASSLVGAVVGELFF. CDR3 nucleotides: TGCGCCAGCAGCTTGGTGGGGGCCGTTGTTGGGGAGCTGTTTTTT.

This clone was seen repeatedly, ten times or more. This chain joins TRBV19 and TRBJ1-4; TRBD1 agrees at 9 bases. V lost 5 bases and J lost 7; bases outside the gene matches: 8. Germline CDR1 reads LNHDA; CDR2 reads SQIVND (reference sequence). The CDR3 runs 15 residues. CDR3 amino acids: CASSPTGTGFEKLFF. The CDR3 DNA follows: TGTGCCAGTAGTCCCACCGGGACAGGGTTTGAAAAACTGTTTTTT.

The rearrangement uses TRBV18 and TRBJ1-1, with TRBD1 matching over 8 bases. The V gene end was trimmed by 6 bases and the J gene end by 1 base; junction bases not matched to a gene: 10. In germline, CDR1 is KGHSH, CDR2 LQKENI. This CDR3 contains 16 residues. The CDR3 bases are TGTGCCAGCTCCCCCCCTTCGACAGGGGCGAACACTGAAGCTTTCTTT. Translated: CASSPPSTGANTEAFF.

The gene calls are TRBV4-3 and TRBJ1-1, with 11 bases that match TRBD1. Trimming took 1 base from V and 5 from J; bases not matched to a gene: 9. The germline V gene encodes CDR1 LGHNA and CDR2 YSLEER. The CDR3 has 17 amino acids. CDR3 protein: CASSQGGGTGGGTEAFF. The CDR3 DNA is TGCGCCAGCAGCCAAGGTGGCGGGACAGGGGGAGGTACTGAAGCTTTCTTT.

Written as DNA, the CDR3 is TGTGCCAGCAGCTTAGGGGGGACAGGCAACTATGGCTACACCTTC. Protein sequence: CASSLGGTGNYGYTF. The chain is built from TRBV7-9 and TRBJ1-2, with 8 positions matching TRBD1. This CDR3 is 15 amino acids long. The junction had 3 bases not matched to a gene; V was cut back by 1 base and J by 2 bases. Germline V gene lookup returns CDR1 SEHNR and CDR2 FQNEAQ (reference sequence). Looking up the rest from reference TRBV7-9 and TRBJ1-2 gives the full variable domain: DTGVSQNPRHKITKRGQNVTFRCDPISEHNRLYWYRQTLGQGPEFLTYFQNEAQLEKSRLLSDRFSAERPKGSFSTLEIQRTEQGDSAMYLCASSLGGTGNYGYTFGSGTRLTVV.

V is TRBV6-1 and J is TRBJ1-4, with 8 positions matching TRBD1. Unmatched junction bases numbered 7, after V lost 0 bases and J lost 1 base. This CDR3 has 18 residues. The germline V gene encodes CDR1 MNHNS and CDR2 SASEGT. This CDR3 is CASSEAPGQGLTNEKLFF. CDR3 DNA: TGTGCCAGCAGTGAAGCCCCCGGACAGGGACTAACTAATGAAAAACTGTTTTTT.

V and J are TRBV5-4 and TRBJ1-1; 11 positions agree with TRBD1. V lost 3 bases to trimming and J lost 7 bases; unmatched junction nucleotides: 11. The CDR3 contains 16 residues. CDR1 SGHNT and CDR2 YYREEE come from the germline V gene (reference sequence). The CDR3 protein is CASSYPGQGDRIEAFF. CDR3 nucleotides: TGTGCCAGCAGCTATCCGGGACAGGGGGACCGGATTGAAGCTTTCTTT.

This chain uses TRBV6-6 with TRBJ2-2, with D tentatively TRBD1 (5 bases). Looked up from germline, CDR1 is MNHNY and CDR2 is SVGAGI (reference sequence). The germline V and J ends were trimmed by 6 bases and 6 bases, with 17 bases remaining between them. This CDR3 comprises 15 residues. The chain's CDR3 is CASSRTQGLPGELFF. The CDR3 DNA is TGTGCCAGCAGCCGTACTCAGGGTCTACCCGGGGAGCTGTTTTTT.